What follows are 5 T cell receptor beta chains derived from one specimen sequenced in a study of CXCR3-negative and CXCR3-positive naive CD8 T cells. Study findings and constraints: Compared with CXCR3-negative naive cells, CXCR3-positive naive cells showed more hydrophobic TRB CDR3s.

Via 5' RACE with UMI labels, TRB cDNA libraries were prepared. TCRdb re-called the 5' RACE reads and gives one entry per CDR3 protein, without DNA. The sample totals tens of thousands of distinct CDR3 sequences; its top ten clones hold almost 0.55%. Which antigens these TCRs recognize remains unknown. The specimen sequenced was naive CXCR3+ CD8+ T cells from blood. Subset meaning: CD45RO-CCR7+CD27+CD95- naive CD8+ T cells expressing CXCR3 (TNR3+). The source of these receptors is a human donor in good health. Some clones in this sample may be carry-over from other donors' samples.

V usage is TRBV11-2 and J usage is TRBJ2-3; TCRdb selects TRBD1, and the lack of DNA leaves this call unchecked. Per the germline V gene, CDR1 is SGHAT and CDR2 is FQNNGV. This CDR3 comprises 17 residues. Here the CDR3 reads CASSFAPQGRLGDTQYF.

The rearrangement uses TRBV3-1 and TRBJ2-5; TCRdb's assignment of TRBD1 cannot be checked, as there is no DNA. The CDR3 is 15 residues long. Germline CDR1 reads LGHDT; CDR2 reads YNNKEL (reference sequence). The CDR3: CASRKGTGAQETEYF.

V usage is TRBV20-1 and J usage is TRBJ2-7; lacking DNA, the TRBD2 call made by TCRdb goes unchecked. CDR1 and CDR2 (germline): DFQATT, SNEGSKA (reference sequence). The CDR3 consists of 13 residues. This CDR3 reads CSVETSGTHEQYF.

The chain recombines TRBV29-1 with TRBJ2-2; the TCRdb call, TRBD1, lacks DNA for checking. The CDR3 covers 13 residues. CDR1 SQVTM and CDR2 ANQGSEA come from the germline V gene. The CDR3: CSVDQGYTGELFF.

The chain carries TRBV28 and TRBJ1-1; TCRdb indicates TRBD1, and absent DNA this call remains unverified. CDR1 is MDHEN, CDR2 SYDVKM, per germline. The CDR3 sequence is 12 residues long. The CDR3 sequence: CASRSGSTEAFF.